This T cell receptor (beta chain) came from a study of cytomegalovirus exposure and HLA in healthy donors. About the research overall: The platform used for the 95 to 150 validation repertoires matched that of the approximately 620 first-cohort repertoires, a later analysis reported.

On this clone: The antigen is not known.

This CDR3 spans 14 amino acids. Germline lookup yields CDR1 SQVTM and CDR2 ANQGSEA. V dropped 7 bases and J dropped 3 bases, with 16 bases sitting between them. The data were produced by immunoSEQ multiplex PCR, yet TCRdb's version contains in-frame clones alone and is incomplete. Of 120,000 or so clones listed, 75% to 90% are singletons. Overall study findings and caveats: Generally TCR sequences proved uncommon, though certain public TCRs appeared in numerous donors. Reports credit the classifier with highly specific, highly sensitive diagnosis of cytomegalovirus status.

Donors were drawn from the approximately 120-subject validation cohort, separate from the roughly 700-subject first cohort. The sequencing sample was made of PBMCs. The receptor comes from a man in his late teens or twenties in good health and CMV-seropositive. The J gene is TRBJ2-1, the V gene TRBV29-1, with D perhaps TRBD2 (5 bases). CDR3 DNA sequence: TGCAGCGCCCAGGTAGCGCTACTCTACAATGAGCAGTTCTTC. It translates to CSAQVALLYNEQFF.